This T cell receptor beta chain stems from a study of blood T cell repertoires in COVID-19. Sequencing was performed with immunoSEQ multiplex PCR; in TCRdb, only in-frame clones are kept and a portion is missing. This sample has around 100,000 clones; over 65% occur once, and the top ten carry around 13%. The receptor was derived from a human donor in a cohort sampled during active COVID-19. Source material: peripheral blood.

The CDR3 here is CASSLAINEKLFF. The CDR3 DNA sequence: TGTGCCAGCAGCTTGGCCATTAATGAAAAACTGTTTTTT. J is TRBJ1-4 and V is TRBV5-5; D remains ambiguous. V was trimmed by 0 bases and J by 4 bases, leaving 4 bases between them. The V gene's germline CDR1 is SGHKS and CDR2 YYEKEE (reference sequence). This CDR3 is 13 amino acids long. Together with reference TRBV5-5 and TRBJ1-4, the CDR3 gives the full variable domain: DAGVTQSPTHLIKTRGQQVTLRCSPISGHKSVSWYQQVLGQGPQFIFQYYEKEERGRGNFPDRFSARQFPNYSSELNVNALLLGDSALYLCASSLAINEKLFFGSGTQLSVL.